This T cell receptor (beta chain) was found in a study of blood T cell repertoires in COVID-19 (dated by TCRdb to 2018 to 2020). For the wider study: Collaborator samples came from the United States, Italy and Spain and covered acute and convalescent phases of COVID-19. Nearly every sample came with metadata listing a de-identified subject ID, COVID-19 status, age in years and sex. The samples were drawn from the first 160 participants of the ongoing ImmuneRACE study and from 1,254 subjects provided by 6 global collaborators. The dataset comprised deeply sampled blood TCRbeta repertoires from subjects exposed to, actively infected with, or recovered from COVID-19. The material from the prospective study consisted of cDNA or gDNA derived from T cells, B-cell-depleted T cells, or PBMCs. The repertoires were made available in a free public database intended to serve as a resource for research on the immune response to SARS-CoV-2. Where available, HLA class I and class II types were obtained from metadata supplied by the sample provider rather than from assay-based typing. Study-wide conclusions, independent of this receptor: Clinical and demographic metadata were provided uncurated, with the amount varying by source and participant.

TCRbeta CDR3 regions were amplified from genomic DNA by means of the immunoSEQ Assay, a bias-controlled multiplex PCR. The original methods were these. Within the assay, amplification of reference gene primers was used to estimate how many nucleated cells each sample contained. To quantify the absolute abundance of each unique TCRbeta CDR3 rearrangement, sequence reads were collapsed and filtered. Productive Simpson clonality was computed per sample as the square root of Simpson's diversity index over productive rearrangements. Here the immuneACCESS table is served through TCRdb, limited to in-frame sequences with V and J called. Missing clones are a known gap in these copies; in checked studies unresolved V genes cover under half, and the rest lacks a known reason. The V and J calls and clone size are taken from that table; D and trimming were inferred from the DNA. The sample table contains about 120,000 clones; only one count was recorded for around 81% of them. In total, the top ten clones hold roughly 17% of the sample.

Remarks on this clone: The antigen it binds to is not known. No base-level quality is on record; no much larger clone is a single base apart.

From the cysteine through the phenylalanine, the CDR3 covers 21 amino acids. Only the CDR3 portion is preserved as DNA: 63 bases, with reading frame beginning at the first base. One collaborating source in Seattle enrolled patients during active infection and followed them longitudinally through the course of disease. Each collaborating institution followed its own protocols to collect whole blood in K2EDTA tubes. Collaborator samples were shipped for TCRbeta analysis as frozen whole blood, isolated PBMCs, or DNA extracted from either sample type. This receptor was taken from a man aged 25-45 years with COVID-19, enrolled during active disease. The sequencing sample was made of peripheral blood. The sequence is built from TRBV21-1 and TRBJ2-3; TRBD2 is the table's D call, not checked against the DNA. TRBV21-1 is shown as a pseudogene. The sequenced DNA: TGTGCCAGCAGCAAAAGTAAAGTTGGTTGCGGGAGGATCTCTAGCACAGATACGCAGTATTTT. This encodes CASSKSKVGCGRISSTDTQYF.